This entry lists 30 T cell receptor beta chains sequenced from one sample in a study of cytomegalovirus exposure and HLA in healthy donors. In the PCR, 60 Vbeta and 13 Jbeta primers were used. The repertoire was sequenced with immunoSEQ multiplex PCR; TCRdb's copy has only in-frame clones and lacks some. The data show some 180,000 clones, with roughly 68% seen just once and approximately 2% held by the top ten. The sample consisted of PBMCs. The receptors were sampled from a woman aged 30 to 39 in good health and CMV-seronegative.

This chain uses TRBV6-5 with TRBJ1-2, with D unresolved. CDR3 size: 13 residues. Per germline, CDR1 MNHEY and CDR2 SVGAGI. Trimming pared 2 bases from V and 7 bases from J, leaving 11 bases between. CDR3 in amino acids: CASSYGRPGGYTF. The CDR3 nucleotides read TGTGCCAGCAGTTACGGGAGGCCGGGTGGCTACACCTTC.

The V and J genes are TRBV18 and TRBJ1-2; D perhaps matches TRBD1 (5 bases). Deletions cut 1 base from V and 7 bases from J, with 13 bases between. Germline lookup yields CDR1 KGHSH and CDR2 LQKENI. This CDR3 comprises 14 residues. CDR3 sequence reads: CASSPQDRGSGYTF. The CDR3 bases are TGTGCCAGCTCACCACAAGATCGGGGGAGTGGCTACACCTTC.

The gene calls are TRBV7-6 and TRBJ2-1; the match to TRBD2 covers 12 bases. V lost 2 bases and J lost 10; bases outside the gene matches: 18. Germline lookup yields CDR1 SGHVS and CDR2 FNYEAQ. The CDR3 has 19 residues. This CDR3 reads CASSLFGLAGGRASGEQFF. CDR3 in DNA: TGTGCCAGCAGCTTATTCGGGCTAGCGGGGGGGAGGGCGTCCGGGGAGCAGTTCTTC. The full variable domain, its missing parts supplied by reference TRBV7-6 and TRBJ2-1, is GAGVSQSPRYKVTKRGQDVALRCDPISGHVSLYWYRQALGQGPEFLTYFNYEAQQDKSGLPNDRFSAERPEGSISTLTIQRTEQRDSAMYRCASSLFGLAGGRASGEQFFGPGTRLTVL.

The rearrangement links TRBV7-2 to TRBJ2-5, with D perhaps TRBD2 (6 bases). CDR1 and CDR2 (germline): SGHTA, FQGNSA. The V and J ends lost 5 bases and 5 bases respectively, with 18 bases between them. This CDR3 has 15 amino acids. CDR3: CASSRRMEGWETQYF. In DNA, the CDR3 is TGTGCCAGCAGCCGCAGAATGGAGGGATGGGAGACCCAGTACTTC.

The chain has TRBV30 and TRBJ2-3; TRBD2 matches 8 bases. This CDR3 comprises 15 residues. Germline V gives CDR1 GTSNPN, CDR2 SVGIG (reference sequence). The V gene end was trimmed by 4 bases and the J gene end by 1 base; junction bases not matched to a gene: 7. The CDR3 DNA reads TGTGCCTGGACTAGCGGGTTGGGGGGCACAGATACGCAGTATTTT. It is translated as CAWTSGLGGTDTQYF. The full variable domain, its missing parts supplied by reference TRBV30 and TRBJ2-3, is SQTIHQWPATLVQPVGSPLSLECTVEGTSNPNLYWYRQAAGRGLQLLFYSVGIGQISSEVPQNLSASRPQDRQFILSSKKLLLSDSGFYLCAWTSGLGGTDTQYFGPGTRLTVL.

This clone was found a few times. J is TRBJ2-1 and V is TRBV6-4, with 12 bases fitting TRBD1. The CDR3 is made up of 14 amino acids. Germline assignment: CDR1 MRHNA and CDR2 SNTAGT. V gave up 5 bases and J gave up 9 bases; unmatched junction bases: 5. The CDR3, as DNA: TGTGCCAGCAGTTCGGGACAGGGGGCGACTGAGCAGTTCTTC. It codes for CASSSGQGATEQFF.

The chain recombines TRBV4-3 with TRBJ1-2; D may be TRBD1 (6 bases). This CDR3 region has 14 residues. Germline V gene sequence: CDR1 LGHNA, CDR2 YSLEER. Trimming removed 4 bases at V and 8 bases at J, with 17 bases between. CDR3 region: CASSPVGGGVGYTF. The CDR3 DNA reads as TGCGCCAGCAGCCCGGTGGGGGGGGGCGTAGGCTACACCTTC.

CDR3 amino acids: CASSSTGTHQYF. As DNA, the CDR3 is TGTGCCAGCAGTTCCACCGGGACACACCAGTACTTC. This chain links TRBV28 with TRBJ2-5, with TRBD1 as a possible D gene (6 bases). Germline V lookup: CDR1 MDHEN, CDR2 SYDVKM. V lost 4 bases to trimming and J lost 10 bases, with 13 bases between them. The CDR3 is 12 residues long.

The chain combines TRBV6-6 with TRBJ2-7; perhaps TRBD2 as D (6 bases). The germline gives CDR1 MNHNY, CDR2 SVGAGI (reference sequence). Between the trimmed V and J ends, which lost 7 bases and 5 bases, there was a span of 21 bases. The CDR3 loop spans 15 amino acids. Here the CDR3 reads CASTRDRAGFHEQYF. In DNA, the CDR3 is TGTGCCAGCACCCGCGACCGGGCGGGGTTCCACGAGCAGTACTTC.

In its sample, this clone was seen a few times. V and J are TRBV5-4 and TRBJ1-1; D is unresolved. The CDR3 length is 14 residues. V was cut by 2 bases and J by 2 bases, with 10 bases left in between. Looked up from germline, CDR1 is SGHNT and CDR2 is YYREEE (reference sequence). The CDR3 loop reads CASSFAQSNTEAFF. CDR3 DNA sequence: TGTGCCAGCAGCTTCGCACAGAGTAACACTGAAGCTTTCTTT.

V is TRBV11-2 and J is TRBJ1-4, with D perhaps TRBD1 (6 bases). CDR1 is SGHAT and CDR2 is FQNNGV in the germline V gene. The CDR3 consists of 15 residues. The germline V and J ends were trimmed by 6 bases and 3 bases, with 14 bases remaining between them. CDR3 sequence reads: CASSPGGRPNEKLFF. The CDR3 coding sequence is TGTGCCAGCAGTCCTGGGGGCCGACCTAATGAAAAACTGTTTTTT.

The chain couples TRBV25-1 to TRBJ2-1; D is possibly TRBD2 (5 bases). V lost 1 base and J 6 bases, leaving 16 bases between the germline ends. This CDR3 is 16 amino acids long. The germline V gene encodes CDR1 MGHDK and CDR2 SYGVNS. CDR3 nucleotide sequence: TGTGCCAGCAGTGAATCCCTAGCCCAGGCGAGCAATGAGCAGTTCTTC. It codes for CASSESLAQASNEQFF.

V is TRBV9 and J is TRBJ2-7, with D perhaps TRBD2 (7 bases). CDR3 length: 14 amino acids. The V gene lost 3 bases and the J gene lost 6 bases, with 16 bases spanning the gap. Germline V lookup: CDR1 SGDLS, CDR2 YYNGEE. The CDR3 protein is CASSGGGGVSEQYF. CDR3 nucleotide sequence: TGTGCCAGCAGCGGCGGAGGGGGGGTGAGCGAGCAGTACTTC.

This clone showed up just a few times. The chain combines TRBV28 with TRBJ1-2; 7 nucleotides match TRBD1. This CDR3 has 15 residues. Trimming cost V 7 bases and J 2 bases; bases outside gene matches: 10. Germline V gene lookup returns CDR1 MDHEN and CDR2 SYDVKM. The CDR3 is CASTRQGEKNYGYTF. The DNA of the CDR3 is TGTGCCAGCACCAGACAGGGAGAGAAAAACTATGGCTACACCTTC.

This clone has just a few counts. The chain uses TRBV9 and TRBJ2-2, with 7 bases that match TRBD2. The CDR3 covers 21 residues. Germline values: CDR1 SGDLS, CDR2 YYNGEE. V was clipped by 0 bases and J by 0 bases; unmatched bases: 17. CDR3 sequence reads: CASSVEAKWGGRKANTGELFF. CDR3 DNA: TGTGCCAGCAGCGTAGAGGCCAAATGGGGGGGGAGGAAAGCGAACACCGGGGAGCTGTTTTTT.

The V call is TRBV5-1, the J call TRBJ2-7, with D hard to call. With 5 bases removed from V and 1 base from J, the gap between germline ends came to 10 bases. CDR3 length: 13 amino acids. Germline V gene lookup returns CDR1 SGHRS and CDR2 YFSETQ. The CDR3 sequence is CASSVTPSYEQYF. The DNA of the CDR3 is TGCGCCAGCAGTGTGACTCCTTCCTACGAGCAGTACTTC.

This clone turned up a few times. The CDR3 spells CASSLVGQGTYNEQFF. The CDR3 DNA reads TGTGCCAGCAGCTTAGTCGGGCAGGGAACCTACAATGAGCAGTTCTTC. This chain links TRBV7-9 with TRBJ2-1; TRBD1 is a possible D gene (5 bases). Looked up from germline, CDR1 is SEHNR and CDR2 is FQNEAQ (reference sequence). The CDR3 contains 16 residues. Trimming took off 1 base at V and 2 bases at J, with 12 bases between the two ends.

This chain uses TRBV9 with TRBJ2-4, with a tentative D call TRBD2 (5 bases). V was cut by 1 base and J by 11 bases, with 25 bases left in between. This CDR3 comprises 17 residues. The germline V gene encodes CDR1 SGDLS and CDR2 YYNGEE. CDR3 sequence: CASSVRVAGGPFGVQYF. CDR3 bases: TGTGCCAGCAGCGTAAGAGTTGCCGGTGGGCCGTTCGGGGTTCAGTACTTC.

The V and J genes are TRBV27 and TRBJ2-7, with D possibly being TRBD1 (6 bases). The CDR3 is 14 amino acids. Germline V CDR1 and CDR2: MNHEY, SMNVEV (reference sequence). With 6 bases removed from V and 2 bases from J, the gap between germline ends came to 14 bases. This CDR3 is CASSRTGNPYEQYF. The CDR3 nucleotides read TGTGCCAGCAGCCGAACAGGGAACCCCTACGAGCAGTACTTC.

The gene calls are TRBV5-6 and TRBJ2-5, with TRBD2 matching 7 bases. V was pared by 4 bases and J by 1 base, with 10 bases of the junction left unmatched. The CDR3 covers 16 residues. Germline CDR1 is SGHDT and CDR2 is YYEEEE. DNA for the CDR3: TGTGCCAGCAGCCGCCGGGGCGGGAGATCCCAAGAGACCCAGTACTTC. Translated: CASSRRGGRSQETQYF.

V is TRBV18 and J is TRBJ2-1, with D possibly TRBD1 on 6 matching bases. V lost 4 bases to trimming and J lost 4 bases, with 14 bases between them. The CDR3 is made up of 15 amino acids. Germline V lookup: CDR1 KGHSH, CDR2 LQKENI. The CDR3 is CASSQQGGQYNEQFF. The CDR3 DNA is TGTGCCAGCTCACAACAGGGTGGCCAATACAATGAGCAGTTCTTC.

V is TRBV7-9 and J is TRBJ2-5; D is unresolved. Trimming left V 4 bases short and J 4 bases short, with 13 bases between. The CDR3 has 14 residues. Germline V gives CDR1 SEHNR, CDR2 FQNEAQ (reference sequence). The CDR3, as DNA: TGTGCCAGCAGCTCCAGTTCCCGATCAGAGACCCAGTACTTC. This codes for CASSSSSRSETQYF.

The chain joins TRBV9 to TRBJ2-3; 11 nucleotides align to TRBD1. Germline V gene data show CDR1 as SGDLS and CDR2 as YYNGEE. This CDR3 spans 18 amino acids. After removal of 4 bases from V and 5 bases from J, the junction contained 15 bases not matched to a gene. The CDR3 DNA reads as TGTGCCAGCAGCCCCCGAAGTGGACAGGGGGCAGTAGGAGATACGCAGTATTTT. Translated, it gives CASSPRSGQGAVGDTQYF.

In its sample, this clone was seen a few times. The chain combines TRBV7-9 with TRBJ2-3; possible D gene TRBD2, 5 bases. The germline CDR1 and CDR2 sequences are SEHNR and FQNEAQ (reference sequence). The CDR3 spans 19 residues. Deletions cut 2 bases from V and 2 bases from J, with 23 bases between. The CDR3 DNA reads TGTGCCAGCAGCTTAATAAACGGGGAACGAAGTTGGGTCACAGATACGCAGTATTTT. Translated: CASSLINGERSWVTDTQYF.

The chain is built from TRBV18 and TRBJ1-1; 8 bases line up with TRBD1. CDR3 size: 13 residues. Germline V gene data show CDR1 as KGHSH and CDR2 as LQKENI. With 3 bases clipped from V and 4 bases from J, the junction kept 1 base outside the gene matches. The CDR3 bases are TGTGCCAGCTCACCCGACAGGGGCACTGAAGCTTTCTTT. Residues: CASSPDRGTEAFF.

CDR3 DNA: TGTGCCAGCAGTGCCCGACCGGAGAATGAGCAGTTCTTC. It codes for CASSARPENEQFF. This rearrangement joins TRBV25-1 to TRBJ2-1; D is unclear. The CDR3 contains 13 residues. Germline V gene lookup returns CDR1 MGHDK and CDR2 SYGVNS. The V end was cut by 4 bases, the J end by 7 bases, with 11 bases between.

This chain links TRBV6-1 with TRBJ2-5; 11 bases fit TRBD2. CDR3 size: 15 residues. Germline-derived CDR1 and CDR2 are MNHNS and SASEGT. J gave up 2 bases and V 4 bases, and 3 bases lay outside the gene matches. The CDR3 coding sequence is TGTGCCAGCAGTGTGACTAGCGGGAAGCAAGAGACCCAGTACTTC. The encoded protein is CASSVTSGKQETQYF.

V is TRBV7-6 and J is TRBJ2-3, with TRBD1 matching 8 bases. Germline CDR1 and CDR2: SGHVS and FNYEAQ. The CDR3 runs to 14 residues. The ends lost 5 bases at V and 3 bases at J; junction bases unmatched: 4. CDR3 region: CASSRRTGTDTQYF. In DNA form, the CDR3 reads TGTGCCAGCAGCCGACGGACAGGGACAGATACGCAGTATTTT.

The V and J genes are TRBV19 and TRBJ1-5; unclear D gene. V was cut by 5 bases and J by 7 bases, with 15 bases left in between. Germline V gene sequence: CDR1 LNHDA, CDR2 SQIVND (reference sequence). The CDR3 has 14 residues. The CDR3 nucleotides are TGTGCCAGTAGTTCCGGACTCTCCGGACAGCCCCAGCATTTT. Protein product: CASSSGLSGQPQHF.

The rearrangement uses TRBV5-1 and TRBJ2-1; 8 bases agree with TRBD1. The CDR3 has 20 residues. Germline lookup yields CDR1 SGHRS and CDR2 YFSETQ. V dropped 5 bases and J dropped 6; count of bases not matched to a gene: 25. The CDR3 bases are TGCGCCAGCAGACCCTCGCGGGCCCGCACAGGGGGACTCACATCCAATGAGCAGTTCTTC. This gives the protein CASRPSRARTGGLTSNEQFF.